This T cell receptor (beta chain) was sequenced for a study of blood T cell repertoires in COVID-19. Study in general: Acute and convalescent COVID-19 specimens originated in the United States, Italy and Spain.

Germline CDR1 is MDHEN and CDR2 is SYDVKM. The CDR3 has 14 residues. Trimming stripped 7 bases from V and 9 bases from J, with 19 bases between. Assay used: immunoSEQ multiplex PCR; TCRdb lists only in-frame clones, some missing. Among tens of thousands of clones listed, under 80% were seen once. Sequencing was performed on peripheral blood. J is TRBJ1-5 and V is TRBV28; D may be TRBD1 (5 bases). This receptor was taken from a man aged 65 to 79 with COVID-19, enrolled during active disease. CDR3 sequence (DNA): TGTGCCAGCACTCTAGACAGCGTCCCGGGGCCCCAGCATTTT. This encodes CASTLDSVPGPQHF.